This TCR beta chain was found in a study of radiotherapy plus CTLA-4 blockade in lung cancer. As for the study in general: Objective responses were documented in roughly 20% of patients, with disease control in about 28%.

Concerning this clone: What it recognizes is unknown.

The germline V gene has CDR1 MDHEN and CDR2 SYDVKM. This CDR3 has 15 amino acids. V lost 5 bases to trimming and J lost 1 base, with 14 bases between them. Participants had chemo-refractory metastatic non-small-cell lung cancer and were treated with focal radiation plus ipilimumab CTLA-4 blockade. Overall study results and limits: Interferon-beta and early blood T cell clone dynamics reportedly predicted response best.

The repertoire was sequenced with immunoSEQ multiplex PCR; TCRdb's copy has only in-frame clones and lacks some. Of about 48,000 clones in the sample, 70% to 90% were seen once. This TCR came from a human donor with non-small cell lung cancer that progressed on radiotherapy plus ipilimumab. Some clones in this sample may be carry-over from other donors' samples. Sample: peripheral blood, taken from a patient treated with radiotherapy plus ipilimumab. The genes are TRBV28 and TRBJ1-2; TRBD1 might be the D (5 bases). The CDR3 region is CASSPAPQGNYGYTF. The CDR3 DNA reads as TGTGCCAGCAGTCCCGCCCCCCAGGGTAACTATGGCTACACCTTC.